This TCR beta chain was retrieved from a study of PD-L1 blockade in urothelial cancer. Across the study: Atezolizumab was started by patients in the mid-2010s at 1,200 mg intravenously every 3 weeks. Each blood sample yielded a median of roughly 140,000 T cells. Study observations and caveats: Patients with below-median pretreatment blood clonality survived longer.

Remarks on this clone: What it binds is not known.

Repertoires were generated with immunoSEQ multiplex PCR, while TCRdb's copy carries only in-frame clones and drops some. This sample has 70,000 to 75,000 clones, with 85% to 90% found just once. The CDR3 consists of 17 residues. Trimming shortened V by 5 bases and J by 8 bases, and 25 bases separated the two germline ends. The V gene's germline CDR1 is SEHNR and CDR2 FQNEAQ (reference sequence). The material was PBMCs, obtained around atezolizumab (anti-PD-L1) treatment. The gene calls are TRBV7-9 and TRBJ1-3, with a weak D call TRBD1 (6 bases). This clonotype originated in a man aged 55 to 70 with urothelial cancer. CDR3 nucleotides: TGTGCCAGCAGCCCTCGAATGGGACAAGGTTACCTAGACACCATATATTTT. Encoded protein: CASSPRMGQGYLDTIYF.